A single sample is the source of the 14 T cell receptor beta chains below, sequenced in a study of OX40 agonist ivuxolimab in advanced cancers. Assay used: immunoSEQ multiplex PCR; TCRdb lists only in-frame clones, some missing. The sample lists 60,000 or so clones; 75% to 85% were seen once. Sequenced material: CD4+ or CD8+ T cells sorted from blood, taken in a trial of the OX40 agonist ivuxolimab. Receptors originate from an adult with an advanced solid tumor such as melanoma, head and neck, liver or kidney cancer.

The chain carries TRBV14 and TRBJ1-2; 8 positions match TRBD1. The CDR3 is made up of 14 amino acids. Trimming cost V 2 bases and J 6 bases; bases outside gene matches: 5. Germline assignment: CDR1 SGHDN and CDR2 FVKESK. The chain's CDR3 is CASSQLGQVHGYTF. DNA for the CDR3: TGTGCCAGCAGCCAACTGGGACAGGTACATGGCTACACCTTC.

The rearrangement links TRBV2 to TRBJ1-5, with D perhaps TRBD1 (6 bases). Germline CDR1 is SNHLY and CDR2 is FYNNEI. The CDR3 has 14 residues. Trimming removed 6 bases at V and 7 bases at J, with 16 bases between. CDR3 nucleotides: TGTGCCAGCAGGCCCGGTTGGGGGCTCCAGCCCCAGCATTTT. Protein: CASRPGWGLQPQHF.

This clone has just one count. The CDR3 loop reads CASRKWTDLNEKLFF. CDR3 DNA: TGTGCCAGCAGAAAATGGACAGACCTTAATGAAAAACTGTTTTTT. The chain carries TRBV27 and TRBJ1-4; TRBD1 is a possible D gene (6 bases). This CDR3 is 15 amino acids long. Germline values: CDR1 MNHEY, CDR2 SMNVEV (reference sequence). V dropped 6 bases and J dropped 4 bases, with 15 bases sitting between them.

This rearrangement joins TRBV21-1 to TRBJ1-2. TRBV21-1 is deemed a pseudogene. The CDR3 length is 14 residues. CDR3 bases: TGTGCCAGCAGCAAATGGATGGGGAACTATGGCTACACCTTC. Protein product: CASSKWMGNYGYTF.

The chain uses TRBV7-9 and TRBJ1-5; no clear D gene. Deletions cut 4 bases from V and 2 bases from J, with 12 bases between. Germline CDR1 reads SEHNR; CDR2 reads FQNEAQ (reference sequence). The CDR3 runs to 15 residues. The CDR3 nucleotides read TGTGCCAGCAGCTCTCCAGCGGATGGCAATCAGCCCCAGCATTTT. The encoded protein is CASSSPADGNQPQHF.

The gene calls are TRBV4-1 and TRBJ2-1; TRBD2 aligns across 7 bases. The CDR3 extends over 15 amino acids. From germline, CDR1 is MGHRA and CDR2 YSYEKL. The ends lost 5 bases at V and 5 bases at J; junction bases unmatched: 9. The CDR3 loop is CASSWIGGRDNEQFF. The CDR3 nucleotides are TGCGCCAGCAGCTGGATCGGGGGGAGGGACAATGAGCAGTTCTTC.

The chain has TRBV6-1 and TRBJ2-7, with a weak D call TRBD2 (6 bases). CDR3 length: 15 amino acids. The germline V gene encodes CDR1 MNHNS and CDR2 SASEGT. The V and J ends lost 1 base and 5 bases respectively, with 15 bases between them. The CDR3 loop is CASSEGRGRLHEQYF. In nucleotides, the CDR3 is TGTGCCAGCAGTGAAGGGAGGGGTCGATTACACGAGCAGTACTTC.

This rearrangement joins TRBV11-1 to TRBJ1-1; D is possibly TRBD1 (5 bases). The germline CDR1 and CDR2 sequences are SGHAT and FQDESV (reference sequence). The V gene lost 4 bases and the J gene lost 3 bases, with 12 bases spanning the gap. This CDR3 contains 14 residues. CDR3 DNA sequence: TGTGCCAGCAGCTGGCCGGGGGATCACACTGAAGCTTTCTTT. This gives the protein CASSWPGDHTEAFF.

This clone was picked up a small number of times. The chain uses TRBV6-1 and TRBJ1-2, with D possibly matching TRBD1 (6 bases). The CDR3 is 13 amino acids. Germline values: CDR1 MNHNS, CDR2 SASEGT. V lost 2 bases and J lost 5, with 9 bases in between. CDR3 sequence reads: CASSERGQYGYTF. The DNA of the CDR3 is TGTGCCAGCAGTGAACGGGGGCAGTATGGCTACACCTTC.

As concerns this clone: At the DNA level, this CDR3 is encoded by other sequences in the same sample as well. J is TRBJ1-1 and V is TRBV5-1; 7 nucleotides match TRBD1. The V gene end was trimmed by 4 bases and the J gene end by 1 base; junction bases not matched to a gene: 7. The germline V gene encodes CDR1 SGHRS and CDR2 YFSETQ. CDR3 length: 15 amino acids. As DNA, the CDR3 is TGCGCCAGCAGCCTGGTAGGGGGCGCGAACACTGAAGCTTTCTTT. Protein product: CASSLVGGANTEAFF.

This chain joins TRBV6-1 and TRBJ1-2, with D uncertain. Trimming removed 9 bases at V and 1 base at J, with 12 bases between. In germline, CDR1 is MNHNS, CDR2 SASEGT. CDR3 length: 13 residues. The CDR3 protein is CASGSGNNYGYTF. The CDR3 DNA reads TGTGCCAGTGGGTCCGGTAATAACTATGGCTACACCTTC.

The gene calls are TRBV2 and TRBJ1-1; no reliable D call. Per the germline V gene, CDR1 is SNHLY and CDR2 is FYNNEI. The CDR3 consists of 14 residues. The germline V and J ends were trimmed by 7 bases and 2 bases, with 14 bases remaining between them. CDR3 in amino acids: CASTVSRANTEAFF. CDR3 nucleotide sequence: TGTGCCAGCACTGTTTCAAGGGCAAACACTGAAGCTTTCTTT.

The J gene is TRBJ1-2, the V gene TRBV5-6; unclear D gene. Germline loops: CDR1 SGHDT, CDR2 YYEEEE. V lost 3 bases to trimming and J lost 4 bases, with 22 bases between them. The CDR3 is 17 amino acids. CDR3: CASSSRMLTSTSYGYTF. The CDR3 DNA sequence: TGTGCCAGCAGCTCGAGAATGCTTACTAGCACTTCCTATGGCTACACCTTC.

The chain carries TRBV11-1 and TRBJ2-7; 10 positions match TRBD2. Germline loops: CDR1 SGHAT, CDR2 FQDESV (reference sequence). V gave up 2 bases and J gave up 5 bases; unmatched junction bases: 3. The CDR3 has 14 amino acids. In DNA, the CDR3 is TGTGCCAGCAGCTTAACTAGCGGGATCCACGAGCAGTACTTC. Translation: CASSLTSGIHEQYF.